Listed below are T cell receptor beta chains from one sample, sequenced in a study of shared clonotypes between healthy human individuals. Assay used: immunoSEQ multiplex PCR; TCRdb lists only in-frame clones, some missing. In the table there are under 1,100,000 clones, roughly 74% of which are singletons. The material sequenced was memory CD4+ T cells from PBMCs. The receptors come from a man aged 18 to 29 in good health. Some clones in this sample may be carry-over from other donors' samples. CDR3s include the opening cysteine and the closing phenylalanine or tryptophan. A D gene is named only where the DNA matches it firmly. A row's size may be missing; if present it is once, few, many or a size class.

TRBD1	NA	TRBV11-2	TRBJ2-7	TGTGCCAGCACCCGGACAGGGAACTCCTACGAGCAGTACTTC	CASTRTGNSYEQYF
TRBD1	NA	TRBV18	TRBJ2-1	TGTGCCAGCTCACTTTACCTTTCGACAGGGGCGGGGTACAATGAGCAGTTCTTC	CASSLYLSTGAGYNEQFF
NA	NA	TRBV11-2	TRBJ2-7	TGTGCCAGCAGCTTAGACAGACAGGCCTCCTACGAGCAGTACTTC	CASSLDRQASYEQYF
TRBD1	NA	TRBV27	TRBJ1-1	TGTGCCAGCAGTTTAGGGGACAGGGGAGTGAACACTGAAGCTTTCTTT	CASSLGDRGVNTEAFF
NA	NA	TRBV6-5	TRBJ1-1	TGTGCCAGCAGTAGGAGCCCTCCGGGGACTGAAGCTTTCTTT	CASSRSPPGTEAFF
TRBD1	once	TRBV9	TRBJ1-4	TGTGCCAGCAGCTCTGACAGGGGGGATGAAAAACTGTTTTTT	CASSSDRGDEKLFF
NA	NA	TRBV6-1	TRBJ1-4	TGTGCCAGCAGTGAGCGAACGCCTGAAAAACTGTTTTTT	CASSERTPEKLFF
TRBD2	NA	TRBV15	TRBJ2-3	TGTGCCACCAGCAGAAGGTCCGGTCTAGCGGGATCGGATACGCAGTATTTT	CATSRRSGLAGSDTQYF
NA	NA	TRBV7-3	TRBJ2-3	TGTGCCAGCAGCTTTCGGAGGATGCCCACAGATACGCAGTATTTT	CASSFRRMPTDTQYF
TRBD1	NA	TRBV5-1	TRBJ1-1	TGCGCCAGCAGCGGAGACAGGGTTGTGAACACTGAAGCTTTCTTT	CASSGDRVVNTEAFF
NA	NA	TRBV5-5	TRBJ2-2	TGTGCCAGCAGCTTGCAGGACAGTTATACCGGGGAGCTGTTTTTT	CASSLQDSYTGELFF
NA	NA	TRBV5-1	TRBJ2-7	TGCGCCAGCAGCCCTCTGGACGGACTCTACGAGCAGTACTTC	CASSPLDGLYEQYF
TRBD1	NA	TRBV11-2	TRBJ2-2	TGTGCCAGCAGCTCGTACAGGGGCCCGAACACCGGGGAGCTGTTTTTT	CASSSYRGPNTGELFF
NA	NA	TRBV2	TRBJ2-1	TGTGCCAGCAGTGTATCGAGGGCCAATGAGCAGTTCTTC	CASSVSRANEQFF
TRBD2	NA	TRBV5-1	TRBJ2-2	TGCGCCAGCAGCTTGATAGCGGGAGCATCCACCGGGGAGCTGTTTTTT	CASSLIAGASTGELFF
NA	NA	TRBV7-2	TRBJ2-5	TGTGCCAGCAGCTTACTAGGTTTGGGGCCGCAGACCCAGTACTTC	CASSLLGLGPQTQYF
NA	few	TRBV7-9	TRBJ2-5	TGTGCCAGCAGCTTTCAGCAGGGGGAGGGTGAGACCCAGTACTTC	CASSFQQGEGETQYF
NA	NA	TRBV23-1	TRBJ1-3	TGCGCCAGCAGTCAATCGCAGATGATCTCTGGAAACACCATATATTTT	CASSQSQMISGNTIYF
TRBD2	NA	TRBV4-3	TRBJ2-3	TGCGCCAGCAGCCAAGAAGTACTAGCGGGAGGCCCCACAGATACGCAGTATTTT	CASSQEVLAGGPTDTQYF
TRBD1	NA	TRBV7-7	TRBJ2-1	TGTGCCAGCAGCTTGGGACAGGGAACCTACAATGAGCAGTTCTTC	CASSLGQGTYNEQFF